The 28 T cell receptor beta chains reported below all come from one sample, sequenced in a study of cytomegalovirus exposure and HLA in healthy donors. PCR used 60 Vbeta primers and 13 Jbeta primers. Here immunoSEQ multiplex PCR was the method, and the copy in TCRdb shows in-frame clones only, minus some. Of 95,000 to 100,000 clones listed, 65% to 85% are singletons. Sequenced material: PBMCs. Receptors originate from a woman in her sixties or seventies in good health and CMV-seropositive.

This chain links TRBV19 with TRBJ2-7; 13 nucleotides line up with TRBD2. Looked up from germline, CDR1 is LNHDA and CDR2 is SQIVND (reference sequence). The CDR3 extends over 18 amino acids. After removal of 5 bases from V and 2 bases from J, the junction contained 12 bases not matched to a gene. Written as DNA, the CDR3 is TGTGCCAGTAGTGCGGGACTAGCGGGAAAGACTAGTACCTACGAGCAGTACTTC. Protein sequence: CASSAGLAGKTSTYEQYF.

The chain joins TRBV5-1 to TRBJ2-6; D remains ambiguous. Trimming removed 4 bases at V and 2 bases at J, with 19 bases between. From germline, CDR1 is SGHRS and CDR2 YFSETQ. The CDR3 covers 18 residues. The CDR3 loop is CASSSTGSLGAGANVLTF. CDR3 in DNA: TGCGCCAGCAGCAGCACCGGGTCTCTTGGCGCTGGGGCCAACGTCCTGACTTTC.

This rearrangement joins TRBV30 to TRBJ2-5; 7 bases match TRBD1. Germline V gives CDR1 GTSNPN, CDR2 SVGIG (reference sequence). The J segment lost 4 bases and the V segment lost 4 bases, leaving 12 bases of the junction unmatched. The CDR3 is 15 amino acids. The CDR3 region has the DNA TGTGCCTGGACCTCTATGGGACAGCGAAGAGAGACCCAGTACTTC. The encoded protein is CAWTSMGQRRETQYF.

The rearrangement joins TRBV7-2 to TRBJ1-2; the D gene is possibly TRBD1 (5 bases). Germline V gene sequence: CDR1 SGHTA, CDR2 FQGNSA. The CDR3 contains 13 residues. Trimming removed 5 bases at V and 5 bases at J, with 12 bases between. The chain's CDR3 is CASSATTAYGYTF. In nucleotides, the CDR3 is TGTGCCAGCAGCGCTACGACAGCGTATGGCTACACCTTC. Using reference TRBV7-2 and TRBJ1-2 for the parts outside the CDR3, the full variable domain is GAGVSQSPSNKVTEKGKDVELRCDPISGHTALYWYRQSLGQGLEFLIYFQGNSAPDKSGLPSDRFSAERTGGSVSTLTIQRTQQEDSAVYLCASSATTAYGYTFGSGTRLTVV.

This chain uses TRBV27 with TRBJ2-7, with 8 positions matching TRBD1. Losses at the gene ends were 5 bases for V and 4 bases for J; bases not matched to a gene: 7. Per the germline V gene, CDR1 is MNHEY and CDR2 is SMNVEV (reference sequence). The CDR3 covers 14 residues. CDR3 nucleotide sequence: TGTGCCAGCAGTCTAGGGACAGGTATTTACGAGCAGTACTTC. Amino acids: CASSLGTGIYEQYF.

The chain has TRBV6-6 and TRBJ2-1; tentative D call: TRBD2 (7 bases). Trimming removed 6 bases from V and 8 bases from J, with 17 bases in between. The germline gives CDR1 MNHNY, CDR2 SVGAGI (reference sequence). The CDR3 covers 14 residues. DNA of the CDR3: TGTGCCAGCAGCAGGGTAGGGGGGAGGGATGAGCAGTTCTTC. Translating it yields CASSRVGGRDEQFF.

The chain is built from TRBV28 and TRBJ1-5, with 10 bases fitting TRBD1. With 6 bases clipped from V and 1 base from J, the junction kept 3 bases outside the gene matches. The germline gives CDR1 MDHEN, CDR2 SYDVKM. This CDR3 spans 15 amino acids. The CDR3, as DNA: TGTGCCAGCAGAAGGACAGGGGGAAGCAATCAGCCCCAGCATTTT. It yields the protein CASRRTGGSNQPQHF.

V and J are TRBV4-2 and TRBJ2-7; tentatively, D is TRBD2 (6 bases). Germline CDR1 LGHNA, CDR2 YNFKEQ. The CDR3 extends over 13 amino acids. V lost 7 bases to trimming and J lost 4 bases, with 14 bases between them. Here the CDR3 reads CASTTQGGYEQYF. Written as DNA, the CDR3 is TGTGCCAGCACTACCCAGGGAGGTTACGAGCAGTACTTC.

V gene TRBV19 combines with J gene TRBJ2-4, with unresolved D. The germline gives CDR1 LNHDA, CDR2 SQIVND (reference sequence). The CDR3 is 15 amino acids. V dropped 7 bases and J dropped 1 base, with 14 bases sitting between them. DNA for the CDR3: TGTGCCAGTAAGGAGACCGTGGTTGCCAAAAACATTCAGTACTTC. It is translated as CASKETVVAKNIQYF.

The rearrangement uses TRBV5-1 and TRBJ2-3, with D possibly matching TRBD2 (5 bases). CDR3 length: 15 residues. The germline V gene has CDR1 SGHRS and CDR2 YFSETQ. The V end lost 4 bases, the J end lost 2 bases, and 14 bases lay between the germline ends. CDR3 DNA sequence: TGCGCCAGCAGCCTGGCCGGGGTGTACACAGATACGCAGTATTTT. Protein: CASSLAGVYTDTQYF.

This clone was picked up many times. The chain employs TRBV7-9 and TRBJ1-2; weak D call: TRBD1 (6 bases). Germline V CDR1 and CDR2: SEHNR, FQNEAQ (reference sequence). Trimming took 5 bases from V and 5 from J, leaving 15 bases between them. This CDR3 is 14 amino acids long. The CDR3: CASSADSATYGYTF. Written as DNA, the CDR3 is TGTGCCAGCAGCGCGGACAGCGCTACTTATGGCTACACCTTC. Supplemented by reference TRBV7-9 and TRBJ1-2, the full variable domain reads DTGVSQNPRHKITKRGQNVTFRCDPISEHNRLYWYRQTLGQGPEFLTYFQNEAQLEKSRLLSDRFSAERPKGSFSTLEIQRTEQGDSAMYLCASSADSATYGYTFGSGTRLTVV.

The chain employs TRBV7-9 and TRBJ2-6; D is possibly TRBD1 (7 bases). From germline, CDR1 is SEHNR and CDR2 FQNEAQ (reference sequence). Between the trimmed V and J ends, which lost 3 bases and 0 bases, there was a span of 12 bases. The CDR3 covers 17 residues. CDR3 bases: TGTGCCAGCAGCTTCAGGGGGGCCTTCTCTGGGGCCAACGTCCTGACTTTC. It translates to CASSFRGAFSGANVLTF.

CDR3 nucleotides: TGTGCCAGCAGCTTATTAGTGGCCAAAAACATTCAGTACTTC. Amino acids: CASSLLVAKNIQYF. This chain links TRBV7-2 with TRBJ2-4; D is undetermined. Deletions cut 2 bases from V and 1 base from J, with 6 bases between. Germline CDR1 reads SGHTA; CDR2 reads FQGNSA. CDR3 length: 14 amino acids.

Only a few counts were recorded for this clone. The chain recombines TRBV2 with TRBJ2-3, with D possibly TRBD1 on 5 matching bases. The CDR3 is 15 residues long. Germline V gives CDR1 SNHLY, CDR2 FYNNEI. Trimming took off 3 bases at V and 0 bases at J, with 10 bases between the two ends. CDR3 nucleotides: TGTGCCAGCAGTGAGACGACAGTCAGCACAGATACGCAGTATTTT. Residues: CASSETTVSTDTQYF.

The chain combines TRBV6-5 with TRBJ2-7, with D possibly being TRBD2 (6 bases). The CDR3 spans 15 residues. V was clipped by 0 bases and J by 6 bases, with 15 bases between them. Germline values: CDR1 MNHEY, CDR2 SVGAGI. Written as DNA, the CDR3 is TGTGCCAGCAGTTACTCCGGCGGGAACCTTCTCGAGCAGTACTTC. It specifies CASSYSGGNLLEQYF.

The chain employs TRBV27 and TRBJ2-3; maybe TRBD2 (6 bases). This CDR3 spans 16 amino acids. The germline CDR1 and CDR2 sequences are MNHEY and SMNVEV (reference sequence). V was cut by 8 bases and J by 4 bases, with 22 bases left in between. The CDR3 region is CASWKEGRRLSDTQYF. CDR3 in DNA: TGTGCCAGCTGGAAGGAGGGCCGAAGGTTATCAGATACGCAGTATTTT.

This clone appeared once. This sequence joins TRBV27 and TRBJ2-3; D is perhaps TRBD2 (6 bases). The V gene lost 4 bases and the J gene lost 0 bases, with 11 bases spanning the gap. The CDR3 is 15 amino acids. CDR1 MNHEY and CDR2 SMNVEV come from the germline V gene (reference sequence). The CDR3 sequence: CASSWLAASTDTQYF. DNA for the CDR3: TGTGCCAGCAGTTGGTTAGCGGCAAGCACAGATACGCAGTATTTT.

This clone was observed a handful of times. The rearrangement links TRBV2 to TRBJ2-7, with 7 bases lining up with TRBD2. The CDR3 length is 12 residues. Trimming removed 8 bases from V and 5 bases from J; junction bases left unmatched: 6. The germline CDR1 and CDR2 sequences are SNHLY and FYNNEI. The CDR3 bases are TGTGCCAGCCTGGGGGGGAGCAACGAGCAGTACTTC. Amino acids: CASLGGSNEQYF.

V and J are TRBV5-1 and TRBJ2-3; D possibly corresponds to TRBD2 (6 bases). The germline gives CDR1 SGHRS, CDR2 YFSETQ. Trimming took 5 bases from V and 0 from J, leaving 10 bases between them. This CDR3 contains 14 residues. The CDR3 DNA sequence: TGCGCCAGCAGGGGGGGAGTTAGCACAGATACGCAGTATTTT. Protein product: CASRGGVSTDTQYF.

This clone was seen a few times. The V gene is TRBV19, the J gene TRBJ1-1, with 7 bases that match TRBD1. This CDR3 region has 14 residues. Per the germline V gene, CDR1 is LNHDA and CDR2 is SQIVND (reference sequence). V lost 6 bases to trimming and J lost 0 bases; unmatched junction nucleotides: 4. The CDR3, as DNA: TGTGCCAGTAGGCTGACAGGGATGAACACTGAAGCTTTCTTT. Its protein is CASRLTGMNTEAFF.

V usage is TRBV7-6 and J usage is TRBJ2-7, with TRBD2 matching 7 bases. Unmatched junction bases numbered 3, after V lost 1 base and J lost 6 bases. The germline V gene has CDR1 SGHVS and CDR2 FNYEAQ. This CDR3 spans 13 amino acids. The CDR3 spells CASSLGSGGEQYF. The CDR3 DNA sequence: TGTGCCAGCAGCTTAGGTTCGGGGGGCGAGCAGTACTTC. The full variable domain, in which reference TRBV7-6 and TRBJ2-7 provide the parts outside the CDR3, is GAGVSQSPRYKVTKRGQDVALRCDPISGHVSLYWYRQALGQGPEFLTYFNYEAQQDKSGLPNDRFSAERPEGSISTLTIQRTEQRDSAMYRCASSLGSGGEQYFGPGTRLTVT.

The CDR3 sequence is CASSQEAGTRFGEQYF. In nucleotides, the CDR3 is TGTGCCAGCAGCCAGGAGGCCGGGACACGGTTTGGCGAGCAGTACTTC. The J gene is TRBJ2-7, the V gene TRBV7-8, with a weak D call TRBD1 (6 bases). V shed 5 bases and J shed 6 bases, with 23 bases lying between them. This CDR3 is 16 amino acids long. Germline-derived CDR1 and CDR2 are SGHVS and FQNEAQ.

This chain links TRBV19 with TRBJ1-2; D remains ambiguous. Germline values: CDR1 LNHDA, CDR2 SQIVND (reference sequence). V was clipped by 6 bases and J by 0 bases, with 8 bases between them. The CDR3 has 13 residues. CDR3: CASSPVANYGYTF. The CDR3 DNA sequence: TGTGCCAGTAGCCCGGTAGCTAACTATGGCTACACCTTC.

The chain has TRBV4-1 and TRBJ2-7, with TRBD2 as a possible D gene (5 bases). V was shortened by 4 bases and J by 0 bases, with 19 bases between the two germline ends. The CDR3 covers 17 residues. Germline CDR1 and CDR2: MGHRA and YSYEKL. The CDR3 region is CASSPNEGLTPSYEQYF. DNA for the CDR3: TGCGCCAGCAGCCCGAATGAGGGCCTTACCCCCTCCTACGAGCAGTACTTC.

This CDR3 is CASSLSPGGSDTQYF. DNA of the CDR3: TGTGCCAGCAGCTTAAGTCCGGGGGGCTCAGATACGCAGTATTTT. The chain combines TRBV7-9 with TRBJ2-3; tentatively, D is TRBD2 (7 bases). Trimming removed 2 bases from V and 4 bases from J, with 13 bases in between. From germline, CDR1 is SEHNR and CDR2 FQNEAQ (reference sequence). The CDR3 is 15 amino acids.

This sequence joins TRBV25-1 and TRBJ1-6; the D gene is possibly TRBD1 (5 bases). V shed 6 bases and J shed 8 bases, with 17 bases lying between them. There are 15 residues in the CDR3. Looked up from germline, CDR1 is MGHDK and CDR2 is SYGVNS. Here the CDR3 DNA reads TGTGCCAGCAGACCCGCGGACATGTTTCATTCACCCCTCCACTTT. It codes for CASRPADMFHSPLHF. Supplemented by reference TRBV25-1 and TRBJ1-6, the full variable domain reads EADIYQTPRYLVIGTGKKITLECSQTMGHDKMYWYQQDPGMELHLIHYSYGVNSTEKGDLSSESTVSRIRTEHFPLTLESARPSHTSQYLCASRPADMFHSPLHFGNGTRLTVT.

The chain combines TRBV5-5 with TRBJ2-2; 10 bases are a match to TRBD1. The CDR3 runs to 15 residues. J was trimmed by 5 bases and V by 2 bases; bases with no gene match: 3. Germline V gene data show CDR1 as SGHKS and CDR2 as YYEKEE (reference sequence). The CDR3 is CASSLRDRGTGELFF. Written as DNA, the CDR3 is TGTGCCAGCAGCTTACGGGACAGGGGAACCGGGGAGCTGTTTTTT.

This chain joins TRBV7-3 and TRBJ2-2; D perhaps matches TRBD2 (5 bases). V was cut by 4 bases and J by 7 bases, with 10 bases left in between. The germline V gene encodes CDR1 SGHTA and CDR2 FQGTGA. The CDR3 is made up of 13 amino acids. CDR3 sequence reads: CASSSTGGGELFF. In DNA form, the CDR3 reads TGTGCCAGCAGCTCGACCGGAGGCGGGGAGCTGTTTTTT.